These T cell receptor beta chains were read from a single sample in a study of blood T cell repertoires in COVID-19. Generated by immunoSEQ multiplex PCR, the TCRdb table keeps only in-frame clones and is missing some. The sample yields over 250,000 clones, roughly 91% seen once. Material: PBMCs or T cells enriched from blood (not recorded which). The receptor set was obtained from an older woman who had recovered from COVID-19. CDR3s include the opening cysteine and the closing phenylalanine or tryptophan. The order of the fields is V gene, J gene, D gene, clone size, CDR3 DNA, CDR3 protein. D genes are given only for firm matches. Size is stated for part of the rows, as once, few or many counts, or as a class when the clone is expanded.

TRBV9	TRBJ2-3	TRBD1	NA	TGTGCCAGCAGCCCGCTGACAGGGTCAGATACGCAGTATTTT	CASSPLTGSDTQYF
TRBV7-2	TRBJ2-1	NA	few	TGTGCCAGCAGCTTAACTAGAAACAATGAGCAGTTCTTC	CASSLTRNNEQFF
TRBV28	TRBJ1-6	TRBD1	NA	TGTGCCAGCTCTTCGGGACAGCACTTTTCACCCCTCCACTTT	CASSSGQHFSPLHF
TRBV13	TRBJ1-2	TRBD1	NA	TGTGCCAGCAGCTCGGGACAGGGGGCGACTGGCTACACCTTC	CASSSGQGATGYTF
TRBV5-4	TRBJ1-6	TRBD1	few	TGTGCCAGCAGCTTGCAGGGGGCGAATTCACCCCTCCACTTT	CASSLQGANSPLHF
TRBV3-1/TRBV3-2	TRBJ1-2	NA	NA	TGTGCCAGCAGTGTCCAGGTCGGCTCCTACTATGGCTACACCTTC	CASSVQVGSYYGYTF
TRBV5-4	TRBJ2-7	TRBD1	NA	TGTGCCAGCACCTCGAGGACAGGCAACTACGAGCAGTACTTC	CASTSRTGNYEQYF
TRBV7-3	TRBJ2-7	TRBD1	NA	TGTGCCAGCAGCTTAGGGACAGGGTCCGTCTACGAGCAGTACTTC	CASSLGTGSVYEQYF
TRBV11-2	TRBJ2-2	NA	NA	TGTGCCAGCAGCTTCGTGGCTACAGGGACGAACACCGGGGAGCTGTTTTTT	CASSFVATGTNTGELFF
TRBV7-2	TRBJ1-2	NA	NA	TGTGCCAGCAGCTTAGGGCAGGGGAACTATGGCTACACCTTC	CASSLGQGNYGYTF
TRBV9	TRBJ2-2	NA	NA	TGTGCCAGCAGCGTACATCTGTTCGGGAAGAACACCGGGGAGCTGTTTTTT	CASSVHLFGKNTGELFF
TRBV7-6	TRBJ2-7	NA	NA	TGTGCCAGCAGCTTAGCAGCTACGGTCGGTGAGCAGTACTTC	CASSLAATVGEQYF
TRBV7-6	TRBJ2-3	TRBD2	NA	TGTGCCAGCAGCTTATCCACTAGCGGGTATACAGATACGCAGTATTTT	CASSLSTSGYTDTQYF
TRBV19	TRBJ2-5	TRBD2	NA	TGTGCCAGTAGTAATAGCGGGAGGGAGACCCAGTACTTC	CASSNSGRETQYF
TRBV4-1	TRBJ2-3	NA	NA	TGCGCCAGCAGCCTCTCGGATACGCAGTATTTT	CASSLSDTQYF
TRBV28	TRBJ1-1	NA	NA	TGTGCCAGCAGTTTACGGCAGGAACACACTGAAGCTTTCTTT	CASSLRQEHTEAFF
TRBV10-3	TRBJ2-7	TRBD1	NA	TGTGCCATCAGTGAGTCGATGGGACAGGGTAGCTACGAGCAGTACTTC	CAISESMGQGSYEQYF
TRBV9	TRBJ2-6	NA	NA	TGTGCCTCGCACAGGGAAAACTCTGGGGCCAACGTCCTGACTTTC	CASHRENSGANVLTF
TRBV9	TRBJ2-1	NA	NA	TGTGCCAGCAGCGTAGGTGGGAGATTGGACAATGAGCAGTTCTTC	CASSVGGRLDNEQFF
TRBV7-6	TRBJ1-3	NA	NA	TGTGCCAGCAGCTTAATGGGAGGTTTCTCTGGAAACACCATATATTTT	CASSLMGGFSGNTIYF
TRBV30	TRBJ2-5	NA	NA	TGTGCCTGGAGTGTTTTCGGGACCCAGTACTTC	CAWSVFGTQYF
TRBV9	TRBJ1-5	TRBD1	NA	TGTGCCAGCAGCGATGGACAGGACCATCAGCCCCAGCATTTT	CASSDGQDHQPQHF
TRBV10-3	TRBJ2-7	TRBD1	NA	TGTGCCATCGGGGACAGGGCGGAAGAGCAGTACTTC	CAIGDRAEEQYF
TRBV18	TRBJ1-5	NA	NA	TGTGCCAGCTCACCAGGGCAAGGCAATCAGCCCCAGCATTTT	CASSPGQGNQPQHF
TRBV4-1	TRBJ1-1	NA	NA	TGCGCCAGCAGCCAAGCAAGGGGAGGGACTGAAGCTTTCTTT	CASSQARGGTEAFF
TRBV2	TRBJ1-3	NA	NA	TGTGCCAGCAGTGAAGAGGCCCGCAGGGGCTCTGGAAACACCATATATTTT	CASSEEARRGSGNTIYF
TRBV10-3	TRBJ1-3	NA	NA	TGTGCCATCAGTGATTTAGGGCAACAGGCACTCTCCGGAAACACCATATATTTT	CAISDLGQQALSGNTIYF